This T cell receptor (beta chain) was documented in a study of blood T cell repertoires in COVID-19. Study context: In each case, the material was cDNA or gDNA derived from T cells, B-cell-depleted T cells, or PBMCs.

Sequencing was performed with immunoSEQ multiplex PCR; in TCRdb, only in-frame clones are kept and a portion is missing. The table includes about 190,000 clones, roughly 78% detected once. Source material: peripheral blood. The receptor comes from an elderly woman with active or convalescent COVID-19.

The CDR3 sequence is CASSLDRGKNTIYF. The CDR3 region has the DNA TGCGCCAGCAGCTTGGACAGGGGAAAAAACACCATATATTTT. The J gene is TRBJ1-3, the V gene TRBV5-1; 7 bases match TRBD1. Germline values: CDR1 SGHRS, CDR2 YFSETQ. The CDR3 has 14 residues. V shed 0 bases and J 6 bases; nucleotides not matched to a gene: 3.